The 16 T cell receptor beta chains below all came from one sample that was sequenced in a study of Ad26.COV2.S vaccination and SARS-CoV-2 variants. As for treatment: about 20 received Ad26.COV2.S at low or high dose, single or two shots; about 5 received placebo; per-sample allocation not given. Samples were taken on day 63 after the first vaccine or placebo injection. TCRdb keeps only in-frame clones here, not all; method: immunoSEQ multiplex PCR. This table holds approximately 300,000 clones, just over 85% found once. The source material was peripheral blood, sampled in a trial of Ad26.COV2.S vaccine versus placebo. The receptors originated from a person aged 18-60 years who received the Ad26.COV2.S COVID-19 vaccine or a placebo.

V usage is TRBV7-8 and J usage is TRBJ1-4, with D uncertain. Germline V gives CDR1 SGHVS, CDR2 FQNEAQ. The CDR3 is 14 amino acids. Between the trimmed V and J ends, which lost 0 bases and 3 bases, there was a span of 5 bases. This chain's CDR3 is CASSLANANEKLFF. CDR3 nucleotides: TGTGCCAGCAGCTTAGCGAACGCTAATGAAAAACTGTTTTTT.

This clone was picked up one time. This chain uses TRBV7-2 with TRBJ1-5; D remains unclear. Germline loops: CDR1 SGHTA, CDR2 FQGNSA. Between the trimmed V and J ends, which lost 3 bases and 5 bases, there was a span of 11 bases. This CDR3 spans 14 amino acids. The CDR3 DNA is TGTGCCAGCAGCTTGTTAGGGAATGATCAGCCCCAGCATTTT. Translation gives CASSLLGNDQPQHF.

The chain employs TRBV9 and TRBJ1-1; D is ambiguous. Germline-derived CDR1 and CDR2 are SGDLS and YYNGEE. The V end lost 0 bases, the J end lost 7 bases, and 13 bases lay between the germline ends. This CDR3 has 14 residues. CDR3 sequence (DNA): TGTGCCAGCAGCGTAGCTGAGAAGACTAGTGAAGCTTTCTTT. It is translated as CASSVAEKTSEAFF.

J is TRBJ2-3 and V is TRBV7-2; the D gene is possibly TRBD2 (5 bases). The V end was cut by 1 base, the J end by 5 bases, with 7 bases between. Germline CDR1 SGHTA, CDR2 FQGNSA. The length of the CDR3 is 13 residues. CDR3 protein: CASSLVRGDTQYF. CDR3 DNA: TGTGCCAGCAGCTTAGTCCGGGGAGATACGCAGTATTTT.

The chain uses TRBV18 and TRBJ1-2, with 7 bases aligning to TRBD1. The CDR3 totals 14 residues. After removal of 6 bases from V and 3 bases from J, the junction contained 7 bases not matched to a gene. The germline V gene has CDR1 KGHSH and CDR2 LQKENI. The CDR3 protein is CASSEQGRDYGYTF. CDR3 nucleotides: TGTGCCAGCTCGGAACAGGGGCGAGACTATGGCTACACCTTC.

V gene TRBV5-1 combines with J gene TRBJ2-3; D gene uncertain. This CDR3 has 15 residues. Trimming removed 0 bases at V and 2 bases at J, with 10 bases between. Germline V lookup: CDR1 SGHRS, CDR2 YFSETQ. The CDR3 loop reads CASSLEQADTDTQYF. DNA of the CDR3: TGCGCCAGCAGCTTGGAGCAGGCCGACACAGATACGCAGTATTTT.

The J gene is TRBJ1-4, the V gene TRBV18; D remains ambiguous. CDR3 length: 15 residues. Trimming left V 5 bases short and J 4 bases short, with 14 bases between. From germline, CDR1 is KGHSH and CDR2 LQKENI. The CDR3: CASSDSTDYNEKLFF. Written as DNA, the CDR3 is TGTGCCAGCTCAGATTCAACAGACTATAATGAAAAACTGTTTTTT.

The CDR3 loop is CASSGNRGLNTEAFF. The CDR3 region has the DNA TGTGCCAGCAGCGGAAACAGGGGTCTGAACACTGAAGCTTTCTTT. The chain has TRBV9 and TRBJ1-1; 7 bases are shared with TRBD1. CDR3 length: 15 amino acids. V trimming: 3 bases; J trimming: 0 bases; junction bases outside the gene matches: 5. Germline CDR1 and CDR2: SGDLS and YYNGEE. Full variable domain (remainder filled in from reference TRBV9 and TRBJ1-1): DSGVTQTPKHLITATGQRVTLRCSPRSGDLSVYWYQQSLDQGLQFLIQYYNGEERAKGNILERFSAQQFPDLHSELNLSSLELGDSALYFCASSGNRGLNTEAFFGQGTRLTVV.

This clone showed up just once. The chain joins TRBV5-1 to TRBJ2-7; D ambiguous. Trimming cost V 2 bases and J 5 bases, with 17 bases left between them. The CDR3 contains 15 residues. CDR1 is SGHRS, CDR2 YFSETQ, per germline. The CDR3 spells CASSFLDGSTNEQYF. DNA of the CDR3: TGCGCCAGCAGCTTCCTCGATGGTAGTACTAACGAGCAGTACTTC.

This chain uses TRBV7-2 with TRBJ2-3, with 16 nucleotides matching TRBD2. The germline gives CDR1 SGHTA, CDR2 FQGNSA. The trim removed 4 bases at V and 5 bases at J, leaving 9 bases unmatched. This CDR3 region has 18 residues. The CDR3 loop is CASSSTGTSGGVGDTQYF. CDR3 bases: TGTGCCAGCAGCTCCACCGGGACTAGCGGGGGGGTGGGAGATACGCAGTATTTT.

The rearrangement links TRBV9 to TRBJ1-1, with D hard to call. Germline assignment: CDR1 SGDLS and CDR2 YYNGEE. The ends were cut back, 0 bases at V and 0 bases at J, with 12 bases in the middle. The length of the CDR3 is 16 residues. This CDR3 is CASSVAPTRMNTEAFF. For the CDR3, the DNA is TGTGCCAGCAGCGTAGCCCCGACCCGCATGAACACTGAAGCTTTCTTT. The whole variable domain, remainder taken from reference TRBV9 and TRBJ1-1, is DSGVTQTPKHLITATGQRVTLRCSPRSGDLSVYWYQQSLDQGLQFLIQYYNGEERAKGNILERFSAQQFPDLHSELNLSSLELGDSALYFCASSVAPTRMNTEAFFGQGTRLTVV.

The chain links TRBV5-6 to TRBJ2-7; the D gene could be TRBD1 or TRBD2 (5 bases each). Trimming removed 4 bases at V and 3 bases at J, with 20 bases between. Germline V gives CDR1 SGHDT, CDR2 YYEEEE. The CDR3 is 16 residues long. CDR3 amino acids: CASSDSSGTDRYEQYF. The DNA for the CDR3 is TGTGCCAGCAGCGACTCATCCGGGACGGATCGCTACGAGCAGTACTTC.

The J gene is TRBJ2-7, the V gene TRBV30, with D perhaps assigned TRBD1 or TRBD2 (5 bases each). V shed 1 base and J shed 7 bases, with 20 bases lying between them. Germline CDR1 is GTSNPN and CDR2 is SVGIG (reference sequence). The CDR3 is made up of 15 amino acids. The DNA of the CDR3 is TGTGCCTGGAGTGAAAAAATCGGGACGGGTGCGGAGCAGTACTTC. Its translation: CAWSEKIGTGAEQYF.

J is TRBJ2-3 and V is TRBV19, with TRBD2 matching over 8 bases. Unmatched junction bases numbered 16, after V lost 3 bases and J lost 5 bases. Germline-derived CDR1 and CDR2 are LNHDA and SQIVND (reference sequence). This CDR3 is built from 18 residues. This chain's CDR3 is CASSMVAGGGLPEDTQYF. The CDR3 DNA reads TGTGCCAGTAGTATGGTCGCGGGGGGCGGTCTTCCTGAAGATACGCAGTATTTT.

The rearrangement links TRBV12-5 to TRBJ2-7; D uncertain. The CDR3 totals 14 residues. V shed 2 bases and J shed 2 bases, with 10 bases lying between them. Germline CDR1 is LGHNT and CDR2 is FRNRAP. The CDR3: CASGLISPAYEQYF. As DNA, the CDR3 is TGTGCTAGTGGTTTGATCTCCCCGGCCTACGAGCAGTACTTC.

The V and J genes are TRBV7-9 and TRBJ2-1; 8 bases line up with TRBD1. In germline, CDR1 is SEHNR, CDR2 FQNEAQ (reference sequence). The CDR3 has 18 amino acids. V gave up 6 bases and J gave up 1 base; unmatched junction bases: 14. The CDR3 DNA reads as TGTGCCAGCAGGAGGGGCAGGGGGCTTTTCCGATCCTACAATGAGCAGTTCTTC. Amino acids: CASRRGRGLFRSYNEQFF.